This T cell receptor (beta chain) was identified in a study of response to subunit inactivated influenza vaccine. This clonotype was detected only a few times. J gave up 4 bases and V 6 bases, and 8 bases lay outside the gene matches. From germline, CDR1 is MGHRA and CDR2 YSYEKL. CDR3 length: 15 residues. TCRdb fed the RT-PCR reads into MiXCR, producing one record per CDR3 protein. The data show around 580,000 distinct CDR3 sequences, approximately 12% seen once. The gene calls are TRBV4-1 and TRBJ2-2; 7 positions match TRBD1. The TCR was taken from a man between 50 and 59 years old who received an inactivated influenza vaccine. Sequences were derived from PBMCs from blood, sampled on the day of vaccination. CDR3 sequence (DNA): TGCGCCAGCAGTGGCCCGACAGGGCCCACCGGGGAGCTGTTTTTT. Protein sequence: CASSGPTGPTGELFF.